This TCR beta chain is from a study of cytomegalovirus exposure and HLA in healthy donors. The method was immunoSEQ multiplex PCR; TCRdb's version includes in-frame clones alone and lacks a portion of them. The data hold about 190,000 clones, with about four fifths observed a single time. A remark on this clone: Its antigen is not known.

Broader study findings: Researchers catalogued approximately 160 TCR beta chains as cytomegalovirus-associated.

This CDR3 region has 12 residues. CDR1 SQVTM and CDR2 ANQGSEA come from the germline V gene. Trimming removed 1 base from V and 0 bases from J, with 3 bases in between. The receptor's source is a man between 18 and 29 years old in good health and CMV-seropositive. The genes are TRBV29-1 and TRBJ1-1, with D hard to call. The sequencing input was PBMCs. CDR3 nucleotides: TGCAGCGTTGAAGTTATGAACACTGAAGCTTTCTTT. It encodes CSVEVMNTEAFF. Variable domain in full (rest from reference TRBV29-1 and TRBJ1-1): SAVISQKPSRDICQRGTSLTIQCQVDSQVTMMFWYRQQPGQSLTLIATANQGSEATYESGFVIDKFPISRPNLTFSTLTVSNMSPEDSSIYLCSVEVMNTEAFFGQGTRLTVV.